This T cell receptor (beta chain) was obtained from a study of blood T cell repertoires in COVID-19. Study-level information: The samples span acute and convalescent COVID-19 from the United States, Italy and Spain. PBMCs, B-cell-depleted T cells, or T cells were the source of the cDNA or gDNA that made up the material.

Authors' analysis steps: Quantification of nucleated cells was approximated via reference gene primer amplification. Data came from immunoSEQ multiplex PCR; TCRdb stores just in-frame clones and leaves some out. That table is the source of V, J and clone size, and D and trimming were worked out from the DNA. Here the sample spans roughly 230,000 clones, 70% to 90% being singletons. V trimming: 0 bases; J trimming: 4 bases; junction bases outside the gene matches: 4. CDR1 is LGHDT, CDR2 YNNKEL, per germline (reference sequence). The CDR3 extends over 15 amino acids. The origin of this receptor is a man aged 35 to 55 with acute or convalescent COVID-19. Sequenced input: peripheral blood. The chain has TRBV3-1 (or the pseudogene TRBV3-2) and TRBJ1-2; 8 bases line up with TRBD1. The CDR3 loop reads CASSQDLGQGYGYTF. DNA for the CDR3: TGTGCCAGCAGCCAAGATCTTGGACAGGGCTATGGCTACACCTTC.